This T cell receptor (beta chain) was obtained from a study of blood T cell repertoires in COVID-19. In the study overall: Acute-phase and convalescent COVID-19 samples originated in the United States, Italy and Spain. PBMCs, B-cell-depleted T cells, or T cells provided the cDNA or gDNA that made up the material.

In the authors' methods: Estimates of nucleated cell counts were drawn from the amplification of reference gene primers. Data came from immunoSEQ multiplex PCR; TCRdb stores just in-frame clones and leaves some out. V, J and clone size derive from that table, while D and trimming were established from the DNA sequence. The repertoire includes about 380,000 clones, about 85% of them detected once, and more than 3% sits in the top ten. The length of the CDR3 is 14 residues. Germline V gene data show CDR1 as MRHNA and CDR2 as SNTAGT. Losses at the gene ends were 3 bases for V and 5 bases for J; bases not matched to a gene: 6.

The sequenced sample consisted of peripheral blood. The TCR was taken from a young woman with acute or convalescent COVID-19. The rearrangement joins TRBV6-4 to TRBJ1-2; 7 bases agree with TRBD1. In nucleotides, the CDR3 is TGTGCCAGCAGTGAAAACCACAGGGGATATGGCTACACCTTC. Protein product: CASSENHRGYGYTF.